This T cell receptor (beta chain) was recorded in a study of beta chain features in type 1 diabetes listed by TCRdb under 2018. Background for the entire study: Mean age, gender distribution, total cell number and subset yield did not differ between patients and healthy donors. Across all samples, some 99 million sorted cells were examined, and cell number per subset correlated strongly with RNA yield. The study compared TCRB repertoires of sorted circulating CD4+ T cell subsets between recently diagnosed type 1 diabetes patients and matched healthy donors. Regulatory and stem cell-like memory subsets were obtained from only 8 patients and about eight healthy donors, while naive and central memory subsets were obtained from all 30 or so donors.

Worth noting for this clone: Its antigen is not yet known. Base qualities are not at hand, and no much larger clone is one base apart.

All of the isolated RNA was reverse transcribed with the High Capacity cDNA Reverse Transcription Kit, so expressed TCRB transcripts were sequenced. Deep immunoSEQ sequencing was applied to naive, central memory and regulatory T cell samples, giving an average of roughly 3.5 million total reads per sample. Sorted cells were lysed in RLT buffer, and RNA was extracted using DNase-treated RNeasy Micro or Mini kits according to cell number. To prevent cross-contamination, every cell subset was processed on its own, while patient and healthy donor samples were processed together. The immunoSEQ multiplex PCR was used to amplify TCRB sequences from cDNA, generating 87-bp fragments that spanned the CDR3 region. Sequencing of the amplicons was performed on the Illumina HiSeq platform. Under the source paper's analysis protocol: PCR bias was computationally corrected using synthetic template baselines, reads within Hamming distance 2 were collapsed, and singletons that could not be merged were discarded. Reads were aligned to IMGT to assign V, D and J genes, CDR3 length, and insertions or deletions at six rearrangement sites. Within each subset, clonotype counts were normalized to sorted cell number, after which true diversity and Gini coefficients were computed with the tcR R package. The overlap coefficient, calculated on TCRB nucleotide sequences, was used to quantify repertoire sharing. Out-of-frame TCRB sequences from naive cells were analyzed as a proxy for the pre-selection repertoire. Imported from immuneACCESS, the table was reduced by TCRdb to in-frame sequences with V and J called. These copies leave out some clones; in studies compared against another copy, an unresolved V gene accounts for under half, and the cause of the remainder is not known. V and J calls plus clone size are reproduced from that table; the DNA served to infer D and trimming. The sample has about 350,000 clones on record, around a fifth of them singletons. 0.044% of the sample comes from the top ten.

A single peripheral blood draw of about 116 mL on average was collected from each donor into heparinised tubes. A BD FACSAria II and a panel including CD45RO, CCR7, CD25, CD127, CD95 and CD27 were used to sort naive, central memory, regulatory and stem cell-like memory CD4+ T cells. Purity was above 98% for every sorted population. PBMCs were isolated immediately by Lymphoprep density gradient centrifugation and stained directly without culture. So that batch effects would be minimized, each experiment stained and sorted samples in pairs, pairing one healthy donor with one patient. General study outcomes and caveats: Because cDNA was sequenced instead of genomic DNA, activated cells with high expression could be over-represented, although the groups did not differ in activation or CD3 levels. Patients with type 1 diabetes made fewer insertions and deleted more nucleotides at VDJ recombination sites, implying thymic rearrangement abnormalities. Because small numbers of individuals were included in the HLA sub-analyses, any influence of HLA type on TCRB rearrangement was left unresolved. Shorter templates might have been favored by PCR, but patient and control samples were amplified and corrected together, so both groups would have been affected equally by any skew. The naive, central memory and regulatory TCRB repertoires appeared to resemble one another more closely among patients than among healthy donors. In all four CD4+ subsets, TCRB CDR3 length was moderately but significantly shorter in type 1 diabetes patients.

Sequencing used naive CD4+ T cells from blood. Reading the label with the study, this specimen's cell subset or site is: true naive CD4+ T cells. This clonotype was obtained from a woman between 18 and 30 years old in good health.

CDR3 sequence: CASSRMTGAPAQTQYF. Read as DNA, the sequence is TGCGCCAGCAGCAGAATGACAGGGGCACCTGCACAGACCCAGTACTTC. This receptor chain uses TRBV5-1 and TRBJ2-5; 8 bases in between match TRBD1. Via the germline V gene, CDR1 is SGHRS and CDR2 YFSETQ. Counted from cysteine to phenylalanine, this CDR3 has 16 amino acids. Just CDR3 DNA is preserved here, 48 bases in frame from base 1. Here V drops 4 bases and J drops 6 bases, and the junction holds 14 bases not matched to any gene. The variable domain in full, with residues beyond the CDR3 obtained from the reference TRBV5-1 and TRBJ2-5 genes, is KAGVTQTPRYLIKTRGQQVTLSCSPISGHRSVSWYQQTPGQGLQFLFEYFSETQRNKGNFPGRFSGRQFSNSRSEMNVSTLELGDSALYLCASSRMTGAPAQTQYFGPGTRLLVL.